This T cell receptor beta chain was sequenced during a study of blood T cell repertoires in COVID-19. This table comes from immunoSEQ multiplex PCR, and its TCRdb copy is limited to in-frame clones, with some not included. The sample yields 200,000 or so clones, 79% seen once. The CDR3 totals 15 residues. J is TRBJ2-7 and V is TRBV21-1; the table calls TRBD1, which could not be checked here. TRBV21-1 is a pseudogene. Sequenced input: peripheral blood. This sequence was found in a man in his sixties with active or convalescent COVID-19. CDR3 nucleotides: TGTGCCAGCAGCAAAGGGAGGGACAGGTCCTACGAGCAGTACTTC. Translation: CASSKGRDRSYEQYF.